These 27 T cell receptor beta chains originate from one sample sequenced in a study of molecular identifiers for immune sequencing clone quantification. TCRdb redid the calling of the PCR reads with MiXCR, one entry per CDR3 protein. The sample lists 250,000 to 350,000 distinct CDR3 sequences; 20% to 25% were seen once. Sequencing used naive CD8+ T cells from blood, with Jurkat cell RNA spiked in. As to subset: FACS-sorted CD8+CD4-CCR7+CD45RA+ naive T cells. The receptors here all came from a human donor in good health. Some libraries in this study had Jurkat cell RNA spiked in.

J is TRBJ2-3 and V is TRBV11-1; D unclear. Germline CDR1 is SGHAT and CDR2 is FQDESV (reference sequence). Trimming removed 3 bases at V and 2 bases at J, with 12 bases between. The CDR3 totals 15 residues. The CDR3 reads CASSFFRTATDTQYF. The CDR3 nucleotides read TGTGCCAGCAGCTTCTTTCGGACGGCCACAGATACGCAGTATTTT.

For this clonotype: Because it lacks the conserved phenylalanine or tryptophan at the end, this CDR3 is likely a read error. The chain employs TRBV10-3 and TRBJ2-5; 7 positions agree with TRBD1. The CDR3 extends over 16 amino acids. Germline trimming cut 3 bases from V and 0 bases from J; bases unmatched to any gene: 7. CDR1 is ENHRY and CDR2 is SYGVKD in the germline V gene. The CDR3 spells CAISDPGRGYQETQYL. The CDR3, as DNA: TGTGCCATCAGTGACCCTGGCAGGGGGTACCAAGAGACCCAGTACCTC.

Note on this clonotype: This clone may be a read error of a much larger clone one base away. This sequence joins TRBV6-5 and TRBJ2-7; D may be TRBD2 (5 bases). This CDR3 region has 13 residues. CDR1 MNHEY and CDR2 SVGAGI come from the germline V gene. Deletions cut 0 bases from V and 6 bases from J, with 9 bases between. The DNA for the CDR3 is TGTGCCAGCAGTTACTCGCTAGCCGGCGAGCAGTACGTC. Amino acids: CASSYSLAGEQYV.

The chain uses TRBV7-9 and TRBJ1-6, with D perhaps matching TRBD1 (5 bases). V gave up 8 bases and J gave up 5 bases, with 22 bases separating them. The CDR3 sequence is 17 residues long. Germline CDR1 reads SEHNR; CDR2 reads FQNEAQ (reference sequence). CDR3 DNA sequence: TGTGCCAGCGGTCGTTCGGCAAGTGGGGCAGATAATTCACCCCTCCACTTT. This translates into CASGRSASGADNSPLHF.

The chain joins TRBV7-9 to TRBJ2-3, with D maybe TRBD1 (5 bases). The V gene's germline CDR1 is SEHNR and CDR2 FQNEAQ (reference sequence). V was shortened by 4 bases and J by 2 bases, with 13 bases between the two germline ends. The CDR3 totals 15 residues. Here the CDR3 DNA reads TGTGCCAGCAGCTCCAGGGTTTCGTCCACAGATACGCAGTATTTT. It codes for CASSSRVSSTDTQYF.

At least ten counts were recorded for this clonotype. This sequence joins TRBV28 and TRBJ2-3; the match to TRBD2 covers 8 bases. The CDR3 spans 15 residues. Germline loops: CDR1 MDHEN, CDR2 SYDVKM. The V and J ends lost 6 bases and 1 base, in that order; junction bases with no gene match: 6. The CDR3 sequence: CASRQGLDRTDTQYF. CDR3 DNA: TGTGCCAGCAGACAGGGACTAGATCGCACAGATACGCAGTATTTT.

On this clonotype: Just one base apart from a much larger clone, this may be a read error. The chain is built from TRBV6-5 and TRBJ1-1; weak D call: TRBD1 (5 bases). The germline V gene has CDR1 MNHEY and CDR2 SVGAGI. V dropped 6 bases and J dropped 1 base, with 15 bases sitting between them. This CDR3 spans 15 amino acids. CDR3 sequence: CASSHSGAGNTEAFF. The CDR3 nucleotides read TGTGCCAGCAGCCACTCCGGGGCAGGGAACACTGAAGCTTTCTTT.

This clonotype was seen at least ten times. This chain joins TRBV12-3 or TRBV12-4 and TRBJ2-1; TRBD1 might be the D (7 bases). This CDR3 comprises 14 residues. V lost 3 bases to trimming and J lost 7 bases, with 13 bases between them. CDR3 protein: CASSLEGANNEQFF. The CDR3 DNA sequence: TGTGCCAGCAGTTTGGAGGGGGCGAATAATGAGCAGTTCTTC.

This clonotype was seen ten or more times. The chain uses TRBV18 and TRBJ1-1, with no clear D. The germline V gene has CDR1 KGHSH and CDR2 LQKENI. The CDR3 contains 13 residues. V shed 4 bases and J shed 6 bases, with 12 bases lying between them. Here the CDR3 DNA reads TGTGCCAGCTCACTCGAGGTAGCCCCTGAAGCTTTCTTT. It specifies CASSLEVAPEAFF.

This clonotype was seen ten or more times. The chain couples TRBV4-1 to TRBJ2-7; D possibly uses TRBD1 or TRBD2 (6 bases each). This CDR3 comprises 15 residues. The germline CDR1 and CDR2 sequences are MGHRA and YSYEKL. Trimming took off 4 bases at V and 3 bases at J, with 16 bases between the two ends. The CDR3 reads CASSPGDIISYEQYF. The DNA for the CDR3 is TGCGCCAGCAGCCCGGGGGACATCATTAGCTACGAGCAGTACTTC.

In this sample, this clonotype turned up many times. V is TRBV2 and J is TRBJ1-3; 7 positions match TRBD1. Germline-derived CDR1 and CDR2 are SNHLY and FYNNEI. V gave up 6 bases and J gave up 3 bases; unmatched junction bases: 8. This CDR3 is built from 15 residues. CDR3 coding DNA: TGTGCCAGCAGAGACAGGGTGGAAAATGGAAACACCATATATTTT. Protein sequence: CASRDRVENGNTIYF.

A remark on this clonotype: A read error may explain this, as a much larger clone is one base away. This chain links TRBV7-9 with TRBJ2-7, with 10 positions matching TRBD2. The germline V gene encodes CDR1 SEHNR and CDR2 FQNEAQ (reference sequence). The CDR3 extends over 14 amino acids. V gave up 5 bases and J gave up 6 bases; unmatched junction bases: 7. The CDR3, as DNA: TGTGCCAGCAGCCCCCCTAGCGGGAGTTCCGAGCAGTACTTC. Its translation: CASSPPSGSSEQYF.

This clonotype has just a few counts. This chain connects TRBV7-2 to TRBJ2-3; TRBD2 agrees at 13 bases. CDR3 length: 17 residues. After removal of 7 bases from V and 3 bases from J, the junction contained 10 bases not matched to a gene. Germline CDR1 is SGHTA and CDR2 is FQGNSA. CDR3 coding DNA: TGTGCCAGCACCCTAACAACTAGCGGGGGGGCAACAGATACGCAGTATTTT. Translating it yields CASTLTTSGGATDTQYF.

This clonotype has ten or more counts. This rearrangement joins TRBV12-3 or TRBV12-4 to TRBJ2-3; D remains unclear. V shed 9 bases and J shed 0 bases, with 16 bases lying between them. CDR3 size: 15 residues. CDR3 in DNA: TGTGCCAGTACGAGACACCTAACTAGCACAGATACGCAGTATTTT. Translating it yields CASTRHLTSTDTQYF.

The CDR3 region has the DNA TGTGCCACCCGGGACAGGGCTTCCTACGAGCAGTACTTC. Amino acid sequence: CATRDRASYEQYF. The chain employs TRBV25-1 and TRBJ2-7; 9 bases align to TRBD1. Germline CDR1 reads MGHDK; CDR2 reads SYGVNS. The ends lost 10 bases at V and 1 base at J; junction bases unmatched: 5. This CDR3 comprises 13 residues.

This clonotype was seen repeatedly, ten times or more. This rearrangement joins TRBV7-9 to TRBJ1-1; D ambiguous. V shed 7 bases and J shed 5 bases, with 8 bases lying between them. The CDR3 length is 11 residues. CDR1 SEHNR and CDR2 FQNEAQ come from the germline V gene (reference sequence). CDR3 amino acids: CASKAGTEAFF. CDR3 sequence (DNA): TGTGCCAGCAAGGCGGGAACTGAAGCTTTCTTT.

This clonotype has at least ten counts. CDR3: CASSLAKGEQETQYF. The CDR3 nucleotides read TGTGCCAGCAGCTTAGCCAAAGGAGAACAAGAGACCCAGTACTTC. The chain links TRBV7-9 to TRBJ2-5, with D unresolved. This CDR3 has 15 amino acids. Germline CDR1 and CDR2: SEHNR and FQNEAQ (reference sequence). V was shortened by 0 bases and J by 2 bases, with 10 bases between the two germline ends.

About this clonotype: Just one base apart from a much larger clone, this may be a read error. The V call is TRBV6-6, the J call TRBJ1-1, with 8 bases matching TRBD1. The CDR3 runs 15 residues. Germline V gene data show CDR1 as MNHNY and CDR2 as SVGAGI (reference sequence). The CDR3 spells CASSTPGGADTEAVF. CDR3 coding DNA: TGTGCCAGCAGTACTCCAGGGGGCGCGGACACTGAAGCTGTCTTT.

The sample holds many counts of this clonotype. This chain connects TRBV20-1 to TRBJ2-3; D is undetermined. Trimming removed 6 bases at V and 3 bases at J, with 16 bases between. CDR1 is DFQATT, CDR2 SNEGSKA, per germline (reference sequence). This CDR3 has 14 amino acids. CDR3 protein: CSALMRYFTDTQYF. The CDR3 region has the DNA TGCAGTGCACTCATGCGATACTTTACAGATACGCAGTATTTT.

This clonotype appeared many times. The CDR3 sequence: CAIYREMNTEAFF. CDR3 bases: TGTGCCATATACAGGGAAATGAACACTGAAGCTTTCTTT. The chain couples TRBV6-6 to TRBJ1-1; D may be TRBD1 (6 bases). The CDR3 is made up of 13 amino acids. Germline CDR1 is MNHNY and CDR2 is SVGAGI (reference sequence). Trimming pared 10 bases from V and 0 bases from J, leaving 12 bases between.

Points on this clonotype: A single base separates this from a much larger clone, so it may be a read error. The chain combines TRBV25-1 with TRBJ1-5; TRBD1 agrees at 9 bases. CDR1 and CDR2 (germline): MGHDK, SYGVNS. The CDR3 is 19 residues long. The V segment lost 6 bases and the J segment 7 bases; nucleotides outside the gene matches: 22. The CDR3 region is CASRKPRDRVIPIRQPQHF. Written as DNA, the CDR3 is TGTGCCAGCAGGAAGCCTCGGGACAGGGTAATTCCTATTCGCCAGCCCCAGCATTTT.

This clonotype occurred many times. CDR3 in DNA: TGTGCCAGTAGTACGACCGATGAGAGGTACGAGCAGTACTTC. Its translation is CASSTTDERYEQYF. The V and J genes are TRBV19 and TRBJ2-7; D gene unclear. Trimming left V 4 bases short and J 4 bases short, with 14 bases between. The CDR3 loop spans 14 amino acids. Germline V lookup: CDR1 LNHDA, CDR2 SQIVND (reference sequence).

Concerning this clonotype: The DNA is left out, because the CDR3 cannot be placed on it with certainty; the CDR3 is given as TCRdb lists it. The chain employs TRBV29-1 and TRBJ2-5; the D segment call TRBD2 is taken from the table without a DNA check. The germline V gene has CDR1 SQVTM and CDR2 ANQGSEA. The CDR3 length equals 19 residues, ends included. The CDR3 protein is CAFISAAGVSGRKQETQYF.

This clonotype was recorded many times. The V and J genes are TRBV7-9 and TRBJ2-1; D is unresolved. Trimming cost V 5 bases and J 4 bases, with 3 bases left between them. Germline V lookup: CDR1 SEHNR, CDR2 FQNEAQ (reference sequence). The length of the CDR3 is 11 residues. The CDR3 is CASSGYNEQFF. CDR3 coding DNA: TGTGCCAGCAGCGGATACAATGAGCAGTTCTTC.

This clonotype was recorded a few times. The chain joins TRBV27 to TRBJ2-7; D is undetermined. Looked up from germline, CDR1 is MNHEY and CDR2 is SMNVEV (reference sequence). This CDR3 spans 15 amino acids. The V end was cut by 2 bases, the J end by 5 bases, with 16 bases between. The CDR3 DNA is TGTGCCAGCAGTTTACAGGCAGGACCTCTGAACGAGCAGTACTTC. This translates into CASSLQAGPLNEQYF.

This clonotype was counted between two and nine times. This sequence joins TRBV4-3 and TRBJ2-7, with 9 nucleotides matching TRBD2. Germline V gene data show CDR1 as LGHNA and CDR2 as YSLEER. The CDR3 extends over 15 amino acids. J was trimmed by 5 bases and V by 0 bases; bases with no gene match: 5. The CDR3 DNA follows: TGCGCCAGCAGCCAAGATGGAACTAGCGGGCACGAGCAGTACTTC. This codes for CASSQDGTSGHEQYF.

Ten or more counts support this clonotype. The chain employs TRBV11-2 and TRBJ2-3; possibly TRBD1 for D (5 bases). Germline V gene lookup returns CDR1 SGHAT and CDR2 FQNNGV. The CDR3 has 15 amino acids. The V end lost 4 bases, the J end lost 1 base, and 12 bases lay between the germline ends. The CDR3: CASSSYWGRTDTQYF. The CDR3 coding sequence is TGTGCCAGCAGCTCCTATTGGGGCCGCACAGATACGCAGTATTTT.